This T cell receptor (beta chain) originates from a study of high-grade serous ovarian cancer treatment subgroups. The length of the CDR3 is 13 residues. Trimming shortened V by 4 bases and J by 4 bases, and 11 bases separated the two germline ends. Germline CDR1 is MDHEN and CDR2 is SYDVKM. Study results and caveats: These tumor repertoires lack spatial information from bulk sequencing. Different patients shared almost no repertoire; same-patient tumors shared about 0.11 to 0.85.

The tumor samples were collected prior to definitive surgery or chemotherapy. Points on this clone: What it recognizes is unknown.

Here immunoSEQ multiplex PCR was the method, and the copy in TCRdb shows in-frame clones only, minus some. The sample holds roughly 9,000 clones; 55% to 75% are singletons and the top ten take approximately 10%. The sequenced sample consisted of tumor tissue. V gene TRBV28 combines with J gene TRBJ2-7; no reliable D call. The TCR comes from a human donor with high-grade serous ovarian cancer. In DNA, the CDR3 is TGTGCCAGCAGTTCCCCTCTCGGATACGAGCAGTACTTC. Translation: CASSSPLGYEQYF.